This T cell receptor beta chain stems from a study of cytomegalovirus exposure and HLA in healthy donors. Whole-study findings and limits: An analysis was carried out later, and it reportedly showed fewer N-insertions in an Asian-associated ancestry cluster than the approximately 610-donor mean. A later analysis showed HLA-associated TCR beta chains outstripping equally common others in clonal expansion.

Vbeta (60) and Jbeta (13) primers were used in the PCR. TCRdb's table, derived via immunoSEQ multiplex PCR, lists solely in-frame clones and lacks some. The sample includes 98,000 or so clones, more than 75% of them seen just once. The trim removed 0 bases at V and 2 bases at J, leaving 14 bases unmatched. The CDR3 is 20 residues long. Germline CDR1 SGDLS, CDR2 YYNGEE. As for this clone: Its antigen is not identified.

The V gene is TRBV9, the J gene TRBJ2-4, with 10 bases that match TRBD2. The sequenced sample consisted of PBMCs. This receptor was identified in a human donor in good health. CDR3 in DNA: TGTGCCAGCAGCGTAGGGCTAGCGGGGGAGACGAGGAGAACCAAAAACATTCAGTACTTC. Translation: CASSVGLAGETRRTKNIQYF. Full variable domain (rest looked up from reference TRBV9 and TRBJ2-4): DSGVTQTPKHLITATGQRVTLRCSPRSGDLSVYWYQQSLDQGLQFLIQYYNGEERAKGNILERFSAQQFPDLHSELNLSSLELGDSALYFCASSVGLAGETRRTKNIQYFGAGTRLSVL.